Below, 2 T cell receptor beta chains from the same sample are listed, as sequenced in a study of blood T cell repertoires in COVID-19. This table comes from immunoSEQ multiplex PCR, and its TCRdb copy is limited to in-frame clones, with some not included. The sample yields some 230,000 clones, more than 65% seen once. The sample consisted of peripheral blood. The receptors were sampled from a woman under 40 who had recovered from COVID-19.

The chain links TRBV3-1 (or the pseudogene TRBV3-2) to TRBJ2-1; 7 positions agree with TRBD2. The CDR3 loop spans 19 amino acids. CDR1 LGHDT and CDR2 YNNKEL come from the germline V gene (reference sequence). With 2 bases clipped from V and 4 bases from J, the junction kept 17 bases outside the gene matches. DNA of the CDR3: TGTGCCAGCAGCCAATTCGGACTTAGCGGGCAACACTCATACAATGAGCAGTTCTTC. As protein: CASSQFGLSGQHSYNEQFF.

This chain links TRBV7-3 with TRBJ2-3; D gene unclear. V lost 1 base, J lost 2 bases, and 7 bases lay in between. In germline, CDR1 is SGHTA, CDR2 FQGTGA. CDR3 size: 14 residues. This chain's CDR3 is CASSLRRPTDTQYF. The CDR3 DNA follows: TGTGCCAGCAGCTTAAGGCGGCCCACAGATACGCAGTATTTT.